Each of the 21 T cell receptor beta chains below was sequenced from the same sample in a study of T cell changes during pregnancy in multiple sclerosis. The method was immunoSEQ multiplex PCR; TCRdb's version includes in-frame clones alone and lacks a portion of them. The profile shows tens of thousands of clones, about 90% of them singletons. The sample in question was peripheral blood, obtained in the third trimester of pregnancy. The receptors shown here come from a female donor in good health, enrolled as a control in a pregnancy study.

The rearrangement joins TRBV10-3 to TRBJ2-1; 7 positions match TRBD1. Trimming at V came to 7 bases and at J to 6 bases, leaving 9 bases not matched to a gene. Germline CDR1 reads ENHRY; CDR2 reads SYGVKD. The CDR3 extends over 14 amino acids. This chain's CDR3 is CAIMDRKTSNEQFF. CDR3 sequence (DNA): TGTGCCATCATGGACAGGAAAACTAGCAATGAGCAGTTCTTC.

The rearrangement joins TRBV27 to TRBJ2-3; unclear D gene. Deletions cut 3 bases from V and 0 bases from J, with 7 bases between. From germline, CDR1 is MNHEY and CDR2 SMNVEV (reference sequence). The CDR3 sequence is 14 residues long. This CDR3 is CASSLQTSTDTQYF. Written as DNA, the CDR3 is TGTGCCAGCAGTTTGCAGACTAGCACAGATACGCAGTATTTT.

V and J are TRBV19 and TRBJ2-7; perhaps TRBD1 as D (5 bases). V dropped 2 bases and J dropped 5 bases, with 13 bases sitting between them. The CDR3 consists of 14 residues. Germline V CDR1 and CDR2: LNHDA, SQIVND (reference sequence). The CDR3 loop is CASSISGNTNEQYF. Written as DNA, the CDR3 is TGTGCCAGTAGTATATCAGGGAATACGAACGAGCAGTACTTC.

This clone was detected once. The rearrangement joins TRBV5-1 to TRBJ2-7, with 7 bases identical to TRBD2. The CDR3 totals 15 residues. Germline assignment: CDR1 SGHRS and CDR2 YFSETQ. Germline trimming cut 1 base from V and 4 bases from J; bases unmatched to any gene: 8. The CDR3 sequence is CASSLPTGGGYEQYF. CDR3 nucleotides: TGCGCCAGCAGCTTGCCCACGGGAGGAGGGTACGAGCAGTACTTC.

This clone was detected only once. This chain connects TRBV25-1 to TRBJ1-2, with D possibly TRBD1 on 5 matching bases. Looked up from germline, CDR1 is MGHDK and CDR2 is SYGVNS. The CDR3 is 13 amino acids. The V end was cut by 6 bases, the J end by 7 bases, with 15 bases between. The CDR3 protein is CASSLGAGFGYTF. As DNA, the CDR3 is TGTGCCAGCAGCCTTGGGGCAGGGTTTGGCTACACCTTC.

This chain links TRBV18 with TRBJ2-7; no firm D call. CDR1 and CDR2 (germline): KGHSH, LQKENI. The CDR3 length is 13 residues. Trimming took 0 bases from V and 2 from J, leaving 5 bases between them. CDR3 in amino acids: CASSPPSTYEQYF. The CDR3 nucleotides are TGTGCCAGCTCACCACCCAGTACCTACGAGCAGTACTTC.

The V gene is TRBV15, the J gene TRBJ2-1; 8 bases match TRBD2. Germline-derived CDR1 and CDR2 are LNHNV and YYDKDF (reference sequence). This CDR3 is 16 amino acids long. V gave up 1 base and J gave up 5 bases; unmatched junction bases: 7. Written as DNA, the CDR3 is TGTGCCACCAGCAGAGGGACTAGCCAATCCGACAATGAGCAGTTCTTC. It encodes CATSRGTSQSDNEQFF.

The chain recombines TRBV2 with TRBJ2-1; 7 bases map to TRBD1. V shed 7 bases and J 6 bases; nucleotides not matched to a gene: 9. CDR1 is SNHLY, CDR2 FYNNEI, per germline. The CDR3 runs 14 residues. CDR3 loop: CASKPGTDFNEQFF. The CDR3 DNA is TGTGCCAGCAAGCCCGGGACAGATTTCAATGAGCAGTTCTTC.

J is TRBJ1-2 and V is TRBV19, with D unresolved. The V and J ends lost 6 bases and 3 bases respectively, with 8 bases between them. This CDR3 region has 12 residues. Germline V lookup: CDR1 LNHDA, CDR2 SQIVND (reference sequence). CDR3 in DNA: TGTGCCAGTAGATCGAGGGACTATGGCTACACCTTC. Translation: CASRSRDYGYTF. Full variable domain (outside the CDR3, taken from reference TRBV19 and TRBJ1-2): DGGITQSPKYLFRKEGQNVTLSCEQNLNHDAMYWYRQDPGQGLRLIYYSQIVNDFQKGDIAEGYSVSREKKESFPLTVTSAQKNPTAFYLCASRSRDYGYTFGSGTRLTVV.

The genes are TRBV30 and TRBJ2-7; 9 bases fit TRBD1. Trimming cost V 6 bases and J 2 bases; bases outside gene matches: 2. The CDR3 consists of 12 residues. CDR1 is GTSNPN, CDR2 SVGIG, per germline (reference sequence). The CDR3 DNA is TGTGCCTGCGGACAGGGGCCCTACGAGCAGTACTTC. Translating it yields CACGQGPYEQYF.

The rearrangement joins TRBV7-2 to TRBJ1-1, with TRBD1 identical over 11 bases. Losses at the gene ends were 4 bases for V and 10 bases for J; bases not matched to a gene: 2. The CDR3 length is 12 residues. CDR1 is SGHTA, CDR2 FQGNSA, per germline. The CDR3 spells CASSWGQGVAFF. The CDR3 DNA follows: TGTGCCAGCAGCTGGGGACAGGGGGTAGCTTTCTTT.

V is TRBV19 and J is TRBJ1-1; a weak D match, TRBD1 (5 bases). The CDR3 sequence is 14 residues long. Per the germline V gene, CDR1 is LNHDA and CDR2 is SQIVND (reference sequence). Trimming removed 3 bases from V and 0 bases from J, with 8 bases in between. CDR3 DNA: TGTGCCAGTAGTATTGCAGGGATGAACACTGAAGCTTTCTTT. It encodes CASSIAGMNTEAFF.

The count of this clone is one. The gene calls are TRBV7-8 and TRBJ2-7, with 10 bases lining up with TRBD1. V trimming: 5 bases; J trimming: 4 bases; junction bases outside the gene matches: 11. Per germline, CDR1 SGHVS and CDR2 FQNEAQ. The CDR3 covers 16 residues. As DNA, the CDR3 is TGTGCCAGCAGCCCGACGGGGACAGGGGAGGCGTACGAGCAGTACTTC. Translated, it gives CASSPTGTGEAYEQYF.

The chain employs TRBV6-5 and TRBJ2-7, with 10 nucleotides matching TRBD1. In germline, CDR1 is MNHEY, CDR2 SVGAGI. The CDR3 covers 14 residues. With V trimmed by 5 bases and J by 4 bases, 5 bases remained unmatched. In DNA form, the CDR3 reads TGTGCCAGCAGTAAGACAGGGGGCAGGTACGAGCAGTACTTC. Its translation: CASSKTGGRYEQYF.

The chain uses TRBV4-1 and TRBJ2-7, with TRBD2 matching over 7 bases. The CDR3 contains 13 residues. V lost 4 bases to trimming and J lost 3 bases; unmatched junction nucleotides: 3. Germline CDR1 is MGHRA and CDR2 is YSYEKL. CDR3 sequence reads: CASSLTGGYEQYF. The CDR3, as DNA: TGCGCCAGCAGCCTGACGGGGGGCTACGAGCAGTACTTC.

This chain connects TRBV6-5 to TRBJ1-1; maybe TRBD1 (5 bases). The CDR3 has 14 residues. CDR1 MNHEY and CDR2 SVGAGI come from the germline V gene. Trimming took 6 bases from V and 4 from J, leaving 15 bases between them. The CDR3 is CASSPRQGGTEAFF. The CDR3 DNA reads as TGTGCCAGCAGCCCTAGGCAGGGAGGCACTGAAGCTTTCTTT.

The chain combines TRBV5-1 with TRBJ2-2; 7 bases fit TRBD2. The J segment lost 8 bases and the V segment lost 4 bases, leaving 14 bases of the junction unmatched. This CDR3 spans 16 amino acids. Germline assignment: CDR1 SGHRS and CDR2 YFSETQ. This chain's CDR3 is CASSLGWRGREGELFF. The CDR3 coding sequence is TGCGCCAGCAGCCTCGGTTGGCGCGGGAGAGAGGGGGAGCTGTTTTTT.

The chain has TRBV28 and TRBJ1-2; 8 nucleotides match TRBD1. Trimming at V came to 3 bases and at J to 7 bases, leaving 7 bases not matched to a gene. The V gene's germline CDR1 is MDHEN and CDR2 SYDVKM. The CDR3 loop spans 14 amino acids. The CDR3 protein is CASSLVRGPGGYTF. In DNA form, the CDR3 reads TGTGCCAGCAGTTTGGTCAGGGGGCCTGGTGGCTACACCTTC.

The chain uses TRBV6-6 and TRBJ2-5; no definite D call. CDR1 is MNHNY and CDR2 is SVGAGI in the germline V gene (reference sequence). The CDR3 spans 13 residues. Deletions cut 2 bases from V and 2 bases from J, with 6 bases between. CDR3 coding DNA: TGTGCCAGCAGTTACCAGACTCAAGAGACCCAGTACTTC. It translates to CASSYQTQETQYF.

The J gene is TRBJ1-1, the V gene TRBV29-1; tentative D call: TRBD1 (5 bases). With 6 bases removed from V and 2 bases from J, the gap between germline ends came to 13 bases. The CDR3 length is 13 residues. Germline V lookup: CDR1 SQVTM, CDR2 ANQGSEA. The CDR3 DNA reads as TGCAGCGTCAGAAGGGGAAGCAACACTGAAGCTTTCTTT. Residues: CSVRRGSNTEAFF. Complete variable domain (other parts from reference TRBV29-1 and TRBJ1-1): SAVISQKPSRDICQRGTSLTIQCQVDSQVTMMFWYRQQPGQSLTLIATANQGSEATYESGFVIDKFPISRPNLTFSTLTVSNMSPEDSSIYLCSVRRGSNTEAFFGQGTRLTVV.

V is TRBV7-8 and J is TRBJ2-1; 10 nucleotides match TRBD1. Germline trimming cut 5 bases from V and 1 base from J; bases unmatched to any gene: 2. This CDR3 comprises 15 residues. The germline gives CDR1 SGHVS, CDR2 FQNEAQ. The CDR3 region has the DNA TGTGCCAGCAGCCCGGGACAGGGGTCCTACAATGAGCAGTTCTTC. Translation gives CASSPGQGSYNEQFF.